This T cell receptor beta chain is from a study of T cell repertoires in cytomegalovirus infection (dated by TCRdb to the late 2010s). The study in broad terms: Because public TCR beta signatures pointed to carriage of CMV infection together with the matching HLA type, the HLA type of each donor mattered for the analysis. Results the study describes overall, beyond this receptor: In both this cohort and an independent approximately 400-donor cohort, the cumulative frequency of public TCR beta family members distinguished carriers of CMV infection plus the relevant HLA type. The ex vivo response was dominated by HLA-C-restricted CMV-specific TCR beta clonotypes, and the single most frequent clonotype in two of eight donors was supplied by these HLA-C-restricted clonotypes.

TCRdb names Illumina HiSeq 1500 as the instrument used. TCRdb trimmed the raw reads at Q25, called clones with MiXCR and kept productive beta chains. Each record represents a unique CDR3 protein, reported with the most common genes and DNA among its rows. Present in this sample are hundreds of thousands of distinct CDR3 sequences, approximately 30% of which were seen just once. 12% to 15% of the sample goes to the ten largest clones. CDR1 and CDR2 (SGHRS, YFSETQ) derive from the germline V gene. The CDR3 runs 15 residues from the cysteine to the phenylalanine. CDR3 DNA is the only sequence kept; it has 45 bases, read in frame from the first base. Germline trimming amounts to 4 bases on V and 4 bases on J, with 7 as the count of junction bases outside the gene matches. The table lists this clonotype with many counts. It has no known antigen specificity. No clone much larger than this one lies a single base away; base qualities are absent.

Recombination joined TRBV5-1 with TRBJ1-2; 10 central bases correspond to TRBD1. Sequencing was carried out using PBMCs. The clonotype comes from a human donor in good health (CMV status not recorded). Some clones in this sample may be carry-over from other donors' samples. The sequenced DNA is TGCGCCAGCAGCCCACAGGGACAGGGGTTCTATGGCTACACCTTC. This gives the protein CASSPQGQGFYGYTF.